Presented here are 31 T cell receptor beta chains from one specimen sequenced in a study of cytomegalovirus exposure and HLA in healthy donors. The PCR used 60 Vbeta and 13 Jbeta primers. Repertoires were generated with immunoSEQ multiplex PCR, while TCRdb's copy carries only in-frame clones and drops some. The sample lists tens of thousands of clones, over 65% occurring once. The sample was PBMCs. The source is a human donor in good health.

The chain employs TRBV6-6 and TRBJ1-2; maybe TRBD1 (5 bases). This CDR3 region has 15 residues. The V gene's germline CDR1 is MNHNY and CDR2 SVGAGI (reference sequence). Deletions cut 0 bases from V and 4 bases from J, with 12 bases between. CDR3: CASSYSTGGGYGYTF. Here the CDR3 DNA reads TGTGCCAGCAGTTACTCGACGGGGGGAGGCTATGGCTACACCTTC.

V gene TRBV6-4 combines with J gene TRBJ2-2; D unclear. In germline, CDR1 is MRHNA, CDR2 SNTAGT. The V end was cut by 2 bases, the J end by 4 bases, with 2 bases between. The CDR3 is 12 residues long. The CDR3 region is CASSDLTGELFF. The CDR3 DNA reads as TGTGCCAGCAGTGACCTCACCGGGGAGCTGTTTTTT.

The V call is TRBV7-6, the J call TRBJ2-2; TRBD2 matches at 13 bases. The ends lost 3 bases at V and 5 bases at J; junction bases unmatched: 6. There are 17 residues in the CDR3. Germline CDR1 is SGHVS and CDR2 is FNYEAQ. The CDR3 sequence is CASSFSRTSGGTGELFF. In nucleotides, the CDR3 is TGTGCCAGCAGCTTCTCTAGGACTAGCGGGGGTACCGGGGAGCTGTTTTTT.

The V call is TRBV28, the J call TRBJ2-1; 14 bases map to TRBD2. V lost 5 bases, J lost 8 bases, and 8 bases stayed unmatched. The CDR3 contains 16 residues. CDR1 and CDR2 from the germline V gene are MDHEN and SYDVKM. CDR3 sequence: CASSPGTSGSFYEQFF. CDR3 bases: TGTGCCAGCAGTCCCGGGACTAGCGGGAGTTTCTATGAGCAGTTCTTC. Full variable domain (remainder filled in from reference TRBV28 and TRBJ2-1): DVKVTQSSRYLVKRTGEKVFLECVQDMDHENMFWYRQDPGLGLRLIYFSYDVKMKEKGDIPEGYSVSREKKERFSLILESASTNQTSMYLCASSPGTSGSFYEQFFGPGTRLTVL.

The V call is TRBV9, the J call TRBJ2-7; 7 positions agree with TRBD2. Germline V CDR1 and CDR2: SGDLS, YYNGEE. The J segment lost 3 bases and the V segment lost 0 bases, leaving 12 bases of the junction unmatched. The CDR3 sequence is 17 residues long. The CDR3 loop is CASSVGGGGFLGYEQYF. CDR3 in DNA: TGTGCCAGCAGCGTAGGAGGCGGGGGTTTCCTAGGCTACGAGCAGTACTTC.

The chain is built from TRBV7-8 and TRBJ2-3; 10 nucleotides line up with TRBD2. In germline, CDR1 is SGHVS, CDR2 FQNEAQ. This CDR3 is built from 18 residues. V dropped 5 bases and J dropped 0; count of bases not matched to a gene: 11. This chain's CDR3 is CASSETGTSDISTDTQYF. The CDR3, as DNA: TGTGCCAGCAGCGAGACCGGGACTAGCGATATTAGCACAGATACGCAGTATTTT. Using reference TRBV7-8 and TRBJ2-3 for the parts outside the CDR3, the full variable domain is GAGVSQSPRYKVAKRGQDVALRCDPISGHVSLFWYQQALGQGPEFLTYFQNEAQLDKSGLPSDRFFAERPEGSVSTLKIQRTQQEDSAVYLCASSETGTSDISTDTQYFGPGTRLTVL.

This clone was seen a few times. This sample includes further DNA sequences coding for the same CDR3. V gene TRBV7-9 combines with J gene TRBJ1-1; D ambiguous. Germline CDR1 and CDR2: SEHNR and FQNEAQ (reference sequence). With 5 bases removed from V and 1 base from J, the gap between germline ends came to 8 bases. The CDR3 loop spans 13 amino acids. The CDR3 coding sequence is TGTGCCAGCAGCCTTTCGGGGAACACTGAAGCTTTCTTT. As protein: CASSLSGNTEAFF.

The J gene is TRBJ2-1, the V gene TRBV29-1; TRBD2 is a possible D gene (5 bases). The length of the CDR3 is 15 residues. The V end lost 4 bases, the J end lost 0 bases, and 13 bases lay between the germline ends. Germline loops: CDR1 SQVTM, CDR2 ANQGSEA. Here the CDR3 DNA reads TGCAGCGTTGCCCGGGGTGTAACCTCCTACAATGAGCAGTTCTTC. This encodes CSVARGVTSYNEQFF.

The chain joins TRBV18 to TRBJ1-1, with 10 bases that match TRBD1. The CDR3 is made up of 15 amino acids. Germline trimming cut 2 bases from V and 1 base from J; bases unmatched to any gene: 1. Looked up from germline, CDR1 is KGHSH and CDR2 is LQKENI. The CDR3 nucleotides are TGTGCCAGCTCACCAAGACAGGGGGCGAACACTGAAGCTTTCTTT. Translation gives CASSPRQGANTEAFF.

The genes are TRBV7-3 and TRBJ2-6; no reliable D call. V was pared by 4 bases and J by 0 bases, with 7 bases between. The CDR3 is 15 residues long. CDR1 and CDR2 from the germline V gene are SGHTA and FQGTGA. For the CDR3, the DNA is TGTGCCAGCAGCTCCGTAGCCTCTGGGGCCAACGTCCTGACTTTC. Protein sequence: CASSSVASGANVLTF.

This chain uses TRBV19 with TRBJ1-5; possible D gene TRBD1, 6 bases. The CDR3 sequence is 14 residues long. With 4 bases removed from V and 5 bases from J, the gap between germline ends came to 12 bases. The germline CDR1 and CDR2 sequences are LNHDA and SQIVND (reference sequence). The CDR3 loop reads CASSTKGQDQPQHF. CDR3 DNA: TGTGCCAGTAGTACCAAGGGACAAGATCAGCCCCAGCATTTT. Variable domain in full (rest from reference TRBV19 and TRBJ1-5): DGGITQSPKYLFRKEGQNVTLSCEQNLNHDAMYWYRQDPGQGLRLIYYSQIVNDFQKGDIAEGYSVSREKKESFPLTVTSAQKNPTAFYLCASSTKGQDQPQHFGDGTRLSIL.

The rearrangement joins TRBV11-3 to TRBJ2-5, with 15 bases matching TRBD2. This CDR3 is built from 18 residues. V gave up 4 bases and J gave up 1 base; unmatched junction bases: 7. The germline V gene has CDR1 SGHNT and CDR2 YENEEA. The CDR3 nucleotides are TGTGCCAGCAGCTATCGGACTAGCGGGAGGGTGGGCCAAGAGACCCAGTACTTC. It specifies CASSYRTSGRVGQETQYF.

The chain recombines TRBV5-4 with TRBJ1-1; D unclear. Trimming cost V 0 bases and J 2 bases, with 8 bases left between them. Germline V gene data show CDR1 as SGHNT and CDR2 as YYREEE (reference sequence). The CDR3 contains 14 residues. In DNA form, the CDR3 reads TGTGCCAGCAGCTTGGTAGCAGCTAACACTGAAGCTTTCTTT. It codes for CASSLVAANTEAFF.

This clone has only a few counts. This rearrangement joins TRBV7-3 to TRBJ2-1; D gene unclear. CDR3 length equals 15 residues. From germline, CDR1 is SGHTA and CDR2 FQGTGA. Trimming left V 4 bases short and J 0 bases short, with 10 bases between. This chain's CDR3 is CASSSYSSSYNEQFF. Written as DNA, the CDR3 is TGTGCCAGCAGCTCCTACAGCAGCTCCTACAATGAGCAGTTCTTC.

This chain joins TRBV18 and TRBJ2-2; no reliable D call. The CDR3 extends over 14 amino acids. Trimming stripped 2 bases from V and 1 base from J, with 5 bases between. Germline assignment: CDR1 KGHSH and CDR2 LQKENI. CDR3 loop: CASSPSGNTGELFF. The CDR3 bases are TGTGCCAGCTCACCATCCGGGAACACCGGGGAGCTGTTTTTT. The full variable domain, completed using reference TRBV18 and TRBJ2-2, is NAGVMQNPRHLVRRRGQEARLRCSPMKGHSHVYWYRQLPEEGLKFMVYLQKENIIDESGMPKERFSAEFPKEGPSILRIQQVVRGDSAAYFCASSPSGNTGELFFGEGSRLTVL.

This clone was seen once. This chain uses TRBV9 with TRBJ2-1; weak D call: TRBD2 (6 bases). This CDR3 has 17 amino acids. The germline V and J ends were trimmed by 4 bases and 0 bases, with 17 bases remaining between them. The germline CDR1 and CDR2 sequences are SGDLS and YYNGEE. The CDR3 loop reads CASSNRDSISSYNEQFF. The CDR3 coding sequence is TGTGCCAGCAGCAACCGGGACTCCATTAGCTCCTACAATGAGCAGTTCTTC. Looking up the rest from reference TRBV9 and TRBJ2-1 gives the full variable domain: DSGVTQTPKHLITATGQRVTLRCSPRSGDLSVYWYQQSLDQGLQFLIQYYNGEERAKGNILERFSAQQFPDLHSELNLSSLELGDSALYFCASSNRDSISSYNEQFFGPGTRLTVL.

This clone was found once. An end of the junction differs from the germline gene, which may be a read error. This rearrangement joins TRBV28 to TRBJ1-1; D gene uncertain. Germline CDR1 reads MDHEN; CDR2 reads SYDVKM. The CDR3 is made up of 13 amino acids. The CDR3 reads CASSGNRVIEDFF. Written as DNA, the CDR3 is TGTGCCAGCAGTGGAAACAGAGTTATAGAAGATTTCTTT.

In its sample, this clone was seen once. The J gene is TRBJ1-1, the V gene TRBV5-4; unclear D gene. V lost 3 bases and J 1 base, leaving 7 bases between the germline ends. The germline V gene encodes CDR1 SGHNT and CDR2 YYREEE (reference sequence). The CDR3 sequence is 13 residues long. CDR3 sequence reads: CASSSRGNTEAFF. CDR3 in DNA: TGTGCCAGCAGCTCCCGGGGGAACACTGAAGCTTTCTTT.

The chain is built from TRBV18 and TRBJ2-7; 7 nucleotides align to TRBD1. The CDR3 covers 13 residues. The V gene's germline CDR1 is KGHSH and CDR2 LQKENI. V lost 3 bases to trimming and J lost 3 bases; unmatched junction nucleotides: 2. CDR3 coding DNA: TGTGCCAGCTCACCTCGGGACAGCTACGAGCAGTACTTC. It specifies CASSPRDSYEQYF.

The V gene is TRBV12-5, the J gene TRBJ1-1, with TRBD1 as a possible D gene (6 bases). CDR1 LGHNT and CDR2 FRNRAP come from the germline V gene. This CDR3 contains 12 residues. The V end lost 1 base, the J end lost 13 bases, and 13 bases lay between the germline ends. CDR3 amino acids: CASGLGTAGSFF. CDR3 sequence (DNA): TGTGCTAGTGGTTTGGGGACAGCCGGCAGTTTCTTT.

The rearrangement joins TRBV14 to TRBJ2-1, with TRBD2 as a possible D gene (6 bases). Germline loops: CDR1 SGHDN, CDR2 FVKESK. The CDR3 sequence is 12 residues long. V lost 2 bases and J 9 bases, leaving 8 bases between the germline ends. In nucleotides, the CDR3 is TGTGCCAGCAGCCAACTCGGGGGTGAGCAGTTCTTC. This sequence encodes CASSQLGGEQFF.

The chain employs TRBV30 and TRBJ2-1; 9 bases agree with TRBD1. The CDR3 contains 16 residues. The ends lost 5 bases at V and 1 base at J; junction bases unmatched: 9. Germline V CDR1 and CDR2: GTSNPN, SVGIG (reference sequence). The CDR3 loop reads CAWGRRTGASYNEQFF. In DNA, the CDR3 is TGTGCCTGGGGCAGGAGGACAGGGGCATCCTACAATGAGCAGTTCTTC.

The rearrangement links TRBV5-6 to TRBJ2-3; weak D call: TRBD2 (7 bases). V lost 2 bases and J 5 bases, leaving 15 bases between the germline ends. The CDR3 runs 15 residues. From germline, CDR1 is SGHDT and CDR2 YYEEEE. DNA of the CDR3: TGTGCCAGCAGCTTTCGGGGGGCCCGGGGAGATACGCAGTATTTT. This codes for CASSFRGARGDTQYF.

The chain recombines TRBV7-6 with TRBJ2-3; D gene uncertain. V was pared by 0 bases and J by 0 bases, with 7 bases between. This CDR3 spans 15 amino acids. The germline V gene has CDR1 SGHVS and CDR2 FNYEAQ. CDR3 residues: CASSLADGSTDTQYF. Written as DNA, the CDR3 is TGTGCCAGCAGCTTAGCTGACGGGAGCACAGATACGCAGTATTTT. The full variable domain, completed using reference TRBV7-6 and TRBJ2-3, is GAGVSQSPRYKVTKRGQDVALRCDPISGHVSLYWYRQALGQGPEFLTYFNYEAQQDKSGLPNDRFSAERPEGSISTLTIQRTEQRDSAMYRCASSLADGSTDTQYFGPGTRLTVL.

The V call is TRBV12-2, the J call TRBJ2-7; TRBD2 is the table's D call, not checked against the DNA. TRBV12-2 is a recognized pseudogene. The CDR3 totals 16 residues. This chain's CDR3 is CASRLYGTSGRYEQYF. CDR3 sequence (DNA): TGTGCAAGTCGCTTATATGGGACTAGCGGGCGGTACGAGCAGTACTTC.

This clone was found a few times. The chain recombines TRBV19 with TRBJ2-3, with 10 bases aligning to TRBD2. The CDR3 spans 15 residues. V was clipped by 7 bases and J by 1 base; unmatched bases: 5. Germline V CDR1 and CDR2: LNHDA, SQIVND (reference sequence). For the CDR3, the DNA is TGTGCCAGTACGGCTAGCGGGGGCCGCACAGATACGCAGTATTTT. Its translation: CASTASGGRTDTQYF. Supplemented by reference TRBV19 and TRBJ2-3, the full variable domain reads DGGITQSPKYLFRKEGQNVTLSCEQNLNHDAMYWYRQDPGQGLRLIYYSQIVNDFQKGDIAEGYSVSREKKESFPLTVTSAQKNPTAFYLCASTASGGRTDTQYFGPGTRLTVL.

CDR3 residues: CASSPPGWGPETQYF. CDR3 coding DNA: TGTGCCAGTAGTCCCCCCGGCTGGGGGCCAGAGACCCAGTACTTC. The chain carries TRBV19 and TRBJ2-5; TRBD1 is a possible D gene (6 bases). CDR3 length: 15 amino acids. Trimming cost V 5 bases and J 4 bases, with 17 bases left between them. Germline loops: CDR1 LNHDA, CDR2 SQIVND (reference sequence).

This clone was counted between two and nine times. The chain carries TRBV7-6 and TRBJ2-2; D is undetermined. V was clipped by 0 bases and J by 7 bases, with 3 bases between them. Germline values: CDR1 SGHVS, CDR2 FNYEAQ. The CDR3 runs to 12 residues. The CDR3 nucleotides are TGTGCCAGCAGCTTAGCGAGCGGGGAGCTGTTTTTT. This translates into CASSLASGELFF.

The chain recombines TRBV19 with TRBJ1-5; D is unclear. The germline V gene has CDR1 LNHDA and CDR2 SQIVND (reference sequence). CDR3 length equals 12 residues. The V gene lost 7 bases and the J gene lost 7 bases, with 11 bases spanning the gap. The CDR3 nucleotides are TGTGCCAGTAAGGGAACGGGGCAGCCCCAGCATTTT. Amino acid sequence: CASKGTGQPQHF.

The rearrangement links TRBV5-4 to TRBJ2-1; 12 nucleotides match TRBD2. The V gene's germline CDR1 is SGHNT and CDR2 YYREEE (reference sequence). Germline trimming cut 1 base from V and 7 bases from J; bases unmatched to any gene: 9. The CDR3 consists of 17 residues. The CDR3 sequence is CASSLPSGGAYWNEQFF. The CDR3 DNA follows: TGTGCCAGCAGCTTGCCTAGCGGGGGGGCCTACTGGAATGAGCAGTTCTTC.

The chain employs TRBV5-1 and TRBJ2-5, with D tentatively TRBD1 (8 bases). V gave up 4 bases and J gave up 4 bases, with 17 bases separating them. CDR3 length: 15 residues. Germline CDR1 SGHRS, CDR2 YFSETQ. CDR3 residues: CASSPDRGGLETQYF. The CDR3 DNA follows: TGCGCCAGCAGCCCAGACAGGGGAGGGTTAGAGACCCAGTACTTC.